This T cell receptor beta chain is from a study of a mutant IDH1 vaccine in newly diagnosed glioma. About the research overall: Vaccination was launched 4-6 weeks after radiotherapy alone, or with temozolomide cycles. Patients previously underwent radiotherapy, temozolomide, or both, and most underwent both.

Germline V gives CDR1 SNHLY, CDR2 FYNNEI. This CDR3 region has 17 residues. V lost 4 bases, J lost 1 base, and 2 bases stayed unmatched. This clone occurred a few times. Its antigen is not identified. Produced via immunoSEQ multiplex PCR; TCRdb's table is partial and in-frame only. The data contain over 50,000 clones, approximately 80% of them singletons. The time point: week 23, last vaccination. Vaccinated patients received 300 ug of mutant IDH1 20-mer peptide per dose, with topical imiquimod. Donors had new WHO grade 3 or 4 IDH1-mutant, ATRX-lost astrocytomas. This clonotype was sampled from a man aged 18 to 35 with glioma. Material: PBMCs, obtained from a glioma patient whose treatment included an IDH1 peptide vaccine. The gene calls are TRBV2 and TRBJ2-2, with 14 bases aligning to TRBD2. This chain's CDR3 is CASSAGTSGGNTGELFF. As DNA, the CDR3 is TGTGCCAGCAGTGCCGGGACTAGCGGGGGGAACACCGGGGAGCTGTTTTTT. Based on the CDR3 plus reference TRBV2 and TRBJ2-2, the full variable domain is EPEVTQTPSHQVTQMGQEVILRCVPISNHLYFYWYRQILGQKVEFLVSFYNNEISEKSEIFDDQFSVERPDGSNFTLKIRSTKLEDSAMYFCASSAGTSGGNTGELFFGEGSRLTVL.